These T cell receptor beta chains were read from a single sample in a study of blood T cell repertoires in COVID-19. Profiling relied on immunoSEQ multiplex PCR, and the TCRdb table lists in-frame clones only, not all of them. Of just under 150,000 clones listed, approximately 85% are singletons. The source material was peripheral blood. These receptors originate from a human donor with acute or convalescent COVID-19. The donor label of this sample is uncertain. CDR3s include the opening cysteine and the closing phenylalanine or tryptophan. Each record gives: CDR3 DNA, CDR3 protein, V gene, clone size, J gene, D gene. The D gene is left open where the match is weak. Size values are once, few and many counts, or a class for expanded clones, and some rows have none.

CDR3 DNA: TGTGCCAGCAGACCAGGACTAGCGGGATTGCAGTTCTTC
CDR3 protein: CASRPGLAGLQFF
V gene: TRBV6-5
clone size: few
J gene: TRBJ2-1
D gene: TRBD2

CDR3 DNA: TGTGCCAGCAGCTTCTCTAGCGGGGTAAATCAAGAGACCCAGTACTTC
CDR3 protein: CASSFSSGVNQETQYF
V gene: TRBV11-1
clone size: -
J gene: TRBJ2-5
D gene: TRBD2

CDR3 DNA: TGTGCCAGCAGCGTAGCTATTGGCGGGGAGCTGTTTTTT
CDR3 protein: CASSVAIGGELFF
V gene: TRBV9
clone size: -
J gene: TRBJ2-2
D gene: -

CDR3 DNA: TGTGCCAGCAGCCGTCCCAGGGAACGTAACACCGGGGAGCTGTTTTTT
CDR3 protein: CASSRPRERNTGELFF
V gene: TRBV4-2
clone size: -
J gene: TRBJ2-2
D gene: -

CDR3 DNA: TGTGCCAGCAGTCCCAGGGGGGCTAGCGGGAGCTCCTACGAGCAGTACTTC
CDR3 protein: CASSPRGASGSSYEQYF
V gene: TRBV28
clone size: -
J gene: TRBJ2-7
D gene: TRBD2

CDR3 DNA: TGTGCCAGCAGTTACATGGGGCAGATTAGCAATCAGCCCCAGCATTTT
CDR3 protein: CASSYMGQISNQPQHF
V gene: TRBV6-2/TRBV6-3
clone size: -
J gene: TRBJ1-5
D gene: -

CDR3 DNA: TGTGCCAGCAGGGGGGCAAGCAATCAGCCCCAGCATTTT
CDR3 protein: CASRGASNQPQHF
V gene: TRBV28
clone size: many
J gene: TRBJ1-5
D gene: -

CDR3 DNA: TGTGCCAGCAGTTACTCAACTAGCGGGGTGGCTAATGAGCAGTTCTTC
CDR3 protein: CASSYSTSGVANEQFF
V gene: TRBV6-5
clone size: -
J gene: TRBJ2-1
D gene: TRBD2

CDR3 DNA: TGCGCCAGCAGCCAAGATAAGGGGCTTAACTATGGCTACACCTTC
CDR3 protein: CASSQDKGLNYGYTF
V gene: TRBV4-3
clone size: -
J gene: TRBJ1-2
D gene: -

CDR3 DNA: TGTGCCAGCAACCGAAGACAGGGTAACGAAAAACTGTTTTTT
CDR3 protein: CASNRRQGNEKLFF
V gene: TRBV2
clone size: -
J gene: TRBJ1-4
D gene: TRBD1

CDR3 DNA: TGTGCCAGCAGCTCAGGGCCACACACTGAAGCTTTCTTT
CDR3 protein: CASSSGPHTEAFF
V gene: TRBV7-3
clone size: -
J gene: TRBJ1-1
D gene: -

CDR3 DNA: TGTGCCAGCAGTGAATATCCGGGTAACACCATATATTTT
CDR3 protein: CASSEYPGNTIYF
V gene: TRBV2
clone size: -
J gene: TRBJ1-3
D gene: -

CDR3 DNA: TGTGCCGGCCAACAGGGATCAGGTCAGCCCCAGCATTTT
CDR3 protein: CAGQQGSGQPQHF
V gene: TRBV7-9
clone size: -
J gene: TRBJ1-5
D gene: -

CDR3 DNA: TGTGCCAGCAGCGCGAGAGGAAGGAGTTTCGGAGTCGGGGAGCTGTTTTTT
CDR3 protein: CASSARGRSFGVGELFF
V gene: TRBV7-9
clone size: -
J gene: TRBJ2-2
D gene: -

CDR3 DNA: TGTGCCACCAGTGATCGAACAACTAGTTTCGATGAGCAGTTCTTC
CDR3 protein: CATSDRTTSFDEQFF
V gene: TRBV24-1
clone size: once
J gene: TRBJ2-1
D gene: -

CDR3 DNA: TGTGCCAGCAGCCTATCTAGCACAGATACGCAGTATTTT
CDR3 protein: CASSLSSTDTQYF
V gene: TRBV4-2
clone size: -
J gene: TRBJ2-3
D gene: -

CDR3 DNA: TGTGCCAGCTCAGTGACAGAAGCCAATGGCGAGCAGTACTTC
CDR3 protein: CASSVTEANGEQYF
V gene: TRBV18
clone size: -
J gene: TRBJ2-7
D gene: -

CDR3 DNA: TGTGCCAGCAGCCCGCTACCTGTCGGGGTTTCACCCCTCCACTTT
CDR3 protein: CASSPLPVGVSPLHF
V gene: TRBV9
clone size: -
J gene: TRBJ1-6
D gene: -

CDR3 DNA: TGTGCCAGCAGCGGGCTAGCAGAGGAGACCCAGTACTTC
CDR3 protein: CASSGLAEETQYF
V gene: TRBV9
clone size: -
J gene: TRBJ2-5
D gene: -

CDR3 DNA: TGTGCTAGCAGCCCGGGGACTAGCGGAGTGACCTACGAGCAGTACTTC
CDR3 protein: CASSPGTSGVTYEQYF
V gene: TRBV7-7
clone size: -
J gene: TRBJ2-7
D gene: TRBD2

CDR3 DNA: TGTGCCAGCAGTCGGACACGCTCCAGCTCCTACAATGAGCAGTTCTTC
CDR3 protein: CASSRTRSSSYNEQFF
V gene: TRBV6-2/TRBV6-3
clone size: few
J gene: TRBJ2-1
D gene: -

CDR3 DNA: TGTGCCTGGAGTCCCCCCGGACAGGGCTACTATGGCTACACCTTC
CDR3 protein: CAWSPPGQGYYGYTF
V gene: TRBV30
clone size: -
J gene: TRBJ1-2
D gene: TRBD1

CDR3 DNA: TGTGCCAGCAGCAGGGACAGAAGCAATGAGCAGTTCTTC
CDR3 protein: CASSRDRSNEQFF
V gene: TRBV3-1/TRBV3-2
clone size: few
J gene: TRBJ2-1
D gene: TRBD1

CDR3 DNA: TGTGCCAGCAGTTTTGTGGCTAGCGGGAGCTTCGGCACAGATACGCAGTATTTT
CDR3 protein: CASSFVASGSFGTDTQYF
V gene: TRBV28
clone size: -
J gene: TRBJ2-3
D gene: TRBD2

CDR3 DNA: TGTGCCAGCAATCTACAGGGACAATACGAGCAGTACTTC
CDR3 protein: CASNLQGQYEQYF
V gene: TRBV2
clone size: once
J gene: TRBJ2-7
D gene: -

CDR3 DNA: TGTGCCAGCATAGAAAAGCAATCAAACTATGGCTACACCTTC
CDR3 protein: CASIEKQSNYGYTF
V gene: TRBV6-5
clone size: -
J gene: TRBJ1-2
D gene: -

CDR3 DNA: TGTGCCAGTCGCCGCTCCGCGGGAGAGGTGCAATTCGGCAATGAGCAGTTCTTC
CDR3 protein: CASRRSAGEVQFGNEQFF
V gene: TRBV19
clone size: -
J gene: TRBJ2-1
D gene: TRBD2

CDR3 DNA: TGTGCCAGCAGCTTAGGGGTAGGGGGACGCGCCTCCGAGCAGTACTTC
CDR3 protein: CASSLGVGGRASEQYF
V gene: TRBV7-6
clone size: -
J gene: TRBJ2-7
D gene: -

CDR3 DNA: TGTGCCAGCAGCCCCCGGGACAGGGGTTCAGCTTTCTTT
CDR3 protein: CASSPRDRGSAFF
V gene: TRBV3-1/TRBV3-2
clone size: -
J gene: TRBJ1-1
D gene: TRBD1

CDR3 DNA: TGTGCCAGCAGCTTATGGGACAGGGCTCCTGAAGCTTTCTTT
CDR3 protein: CASSLWDRAPEAFF
V gene: TRBV7-2
clone size: -
J gene: TRBJ1-1
D gene: TRBD1

CDR3 DNA: TGTGCCAGCAGCTTACAGGGTAACCTAGCCAAAAACATTCAGTACTTC
CDR3 protein: CASSLQGNLAKNIQYF
V gene: TRBV7-2
clone size: -
J gene: TRBJ2-4
D gene: -

CDR3 DNA: TGTGCCAGCAGCCCTACAGGGGCGACGAACACCGGGGAGCTGTTTTTT
CDR3 protein: CASSPTGATNTGELFF
V gene: TRBV9
clone size: -
J gene: TRBJ2-2
D gene: TRBD1

CDR3 DNA: TGTGCCAGCAGCGGCGGGGGTTACCAAGAGACCCAGTACTTC
CDR3 protein: CASSGGGYQETQYF
V gene: TRBV9
clone size: -
J gene: TRBJ2-5
D gene: TRBD2

CDR3 DNA: TGTGCCTGGAGTAGGAGACAGGGAAGCACAGATACGCAGTATTTT
CDR3 protein: CAWSRRQGSTDTQYF
V gene: TRBV30
clone size: -
J gene: TRBJ2-3
D gene: TRBD1

CDR3 DNA: TGTGCCAGCAGTGATCAGGGGGCCGGAAACACCATATATTTT
CDR3 protein: CASSDQGAGNTIYF
V gene: TRBV2
clone size: -
J gene: TRBJ1-3
D gene: TRBD1

CDR3 DNA: TGTGCCAGCAGCCCACGGGCGGGTGACACAGATACGCAGTATTTT
CDR3 protein: CASSPRAGDTDTQYF
V gene: TRBV7-8
clone size: -
J gene: TRBJ2-3
D gene: -

CDR3 DNA: TGCGCCAGCAGCCAAGAGACTCTACTAGCCGATCTCTCCTACAATGAGCAGTTCTTC
CDR3 protein: CASSQETLLADLSYNEQFF
V gene: TRBV4-3
clone size: -
J gene: TRBJ2-1
D gene: -

CDR3 DNA: TGTGCCAGCAGCTTAGTAGCGGGAGCGGCCGGGGAGCTGTTTTTT
CDR3 protein: CASSLVAGAAGELFF
V gene: TRBV7-2
clone size: -
J gene: TRBJ2-2
D gene: TRBD2

CDR3 DNA: TGTGCCAGCAGCTTGGGACAGGGGATCTATGGCTACACCTTC
CDR3 protein: CASSLGQGIYGYTF
V gene: TRBV5-8
clone size: -
J gene: TRBJ1-2
D gene: TRBD1

CDR3 DNA: TGTGCCACCACCCCCCAGGGGCAAGGAAACACCATATATTTT
CDR3 protein: CATTPQGQGNTIYF
V gene: TRBV10-3
clone size: -
J gene: TRBJ1-3
D gene: -

CDR3 DNA: TGCGCCAGCAGCCAAGATCCGTTTTTGCGATCTGGAAACACCATATATTTT
CDR3 protein: CASSQDPFLRSGNTIYF
V gene: TRBV4-1
clone size: few
J gene: TRBJ1-3
D gene: -

CDR3 DNA: TGTGCCAGCAGTTCGGCGGCCACTCTAAATTCACCCCTCCACTTT
CDR3 protein: CASSSAATLNSPLHF
V gene: TRBV7-2
clone size: once
J gene: TRBJ1-6
D gene: -

CDR3 DNA: TGTGCCAGCTCACGAGGGAGCAGCGAGGCCTTCTATGGCTACACCTTC
CDR3 protein: CASSRGSSEAFYGYTF
V gene: TRBV18
clone size: -
J gene: TRBJ1-2
D gene: -

CDR3 DNA: TGTGCCAGCAGCTTACAGGAAAGCCAGCCCCAGCATTTT
CDR3 protein: CASSLQESQPQHF
V gene: TRBV7-8
clone size: -
J gene: TRBJ1-5
D gene: -

CDR3 DNA: TGTGCCTGGAGTTCCGCTCTAAATGAAAAACTGTTTTTT
CDR3 protein: CAWSSALNEKLFF
V gene: TRBV30
clone size: -
J gene: TRBJ1-4
D gene: -

CDR3 DNA: TGTGCCAGTAGTGGCCCGGGATTGGGAAACACCATATATTTT
CDR3 protein: CASSGPGLGNTIYF
V gene: TRBV19
clone size: -
J gene: TRBJ1-3
D gene: -

CDR3 DNA: TGTGCCAGCAGCTTTGGCGTGGCAGGGGATCACCAAGAGACCCAGTACTTC
CDR3 protein: CASSFGVAGDHQETQYF
V gene: TRBV5-4
clone size: -
J gene: TRBJ2-5
D gene: -